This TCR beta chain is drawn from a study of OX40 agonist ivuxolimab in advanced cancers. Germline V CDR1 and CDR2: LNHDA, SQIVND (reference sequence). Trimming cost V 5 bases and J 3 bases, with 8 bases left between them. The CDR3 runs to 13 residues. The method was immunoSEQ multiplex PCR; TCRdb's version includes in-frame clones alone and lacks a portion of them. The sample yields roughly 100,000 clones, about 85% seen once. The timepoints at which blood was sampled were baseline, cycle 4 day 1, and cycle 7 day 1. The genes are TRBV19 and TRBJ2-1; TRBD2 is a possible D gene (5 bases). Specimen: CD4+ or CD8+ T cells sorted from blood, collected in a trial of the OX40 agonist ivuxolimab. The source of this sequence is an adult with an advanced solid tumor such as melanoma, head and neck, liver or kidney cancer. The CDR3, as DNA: TGTGCCAGTAGTTCCGGACTCTACAATGAGCAGTTCTTC. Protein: CASSSGLYNEQFF.